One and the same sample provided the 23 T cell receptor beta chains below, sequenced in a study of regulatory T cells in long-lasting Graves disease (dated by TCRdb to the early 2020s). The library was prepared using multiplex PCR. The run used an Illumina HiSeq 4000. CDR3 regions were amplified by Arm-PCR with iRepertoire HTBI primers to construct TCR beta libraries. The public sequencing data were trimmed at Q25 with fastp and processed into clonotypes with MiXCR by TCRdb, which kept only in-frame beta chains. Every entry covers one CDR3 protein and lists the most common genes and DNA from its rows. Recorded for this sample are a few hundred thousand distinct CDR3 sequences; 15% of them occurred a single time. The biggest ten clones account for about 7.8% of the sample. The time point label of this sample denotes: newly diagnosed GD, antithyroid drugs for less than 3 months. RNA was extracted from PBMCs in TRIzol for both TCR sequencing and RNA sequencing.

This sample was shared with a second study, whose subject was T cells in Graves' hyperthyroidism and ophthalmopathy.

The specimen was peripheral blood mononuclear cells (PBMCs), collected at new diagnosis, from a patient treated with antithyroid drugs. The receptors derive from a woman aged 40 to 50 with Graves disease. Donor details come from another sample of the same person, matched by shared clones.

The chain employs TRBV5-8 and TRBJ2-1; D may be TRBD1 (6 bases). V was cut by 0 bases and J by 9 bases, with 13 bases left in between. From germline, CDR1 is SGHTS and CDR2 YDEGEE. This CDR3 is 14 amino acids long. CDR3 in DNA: TGTGCCAGCAGCTTGGGGGACATTCAGAGTGAGCAGTTCTTC. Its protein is CASSLGDIQSEQFF.

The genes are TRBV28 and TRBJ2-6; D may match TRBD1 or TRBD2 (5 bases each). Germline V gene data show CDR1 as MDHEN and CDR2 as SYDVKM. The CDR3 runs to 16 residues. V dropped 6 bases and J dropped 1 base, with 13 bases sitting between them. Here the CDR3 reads CASSASWGSGANVLTF. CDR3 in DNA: TGTGCCAGCAGCGCGTCGTGGGGGTCTGGGGCCAACGTCCTGACTTTC.

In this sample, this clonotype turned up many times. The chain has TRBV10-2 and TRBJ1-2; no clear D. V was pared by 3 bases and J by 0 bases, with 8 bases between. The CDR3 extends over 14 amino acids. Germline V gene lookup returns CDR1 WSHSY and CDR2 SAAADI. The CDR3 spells CASSDRPANYGYTF. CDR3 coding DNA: TGCGCCAGCAGTGACAGGCCTGCTAACTATGGCTACACCTTC.

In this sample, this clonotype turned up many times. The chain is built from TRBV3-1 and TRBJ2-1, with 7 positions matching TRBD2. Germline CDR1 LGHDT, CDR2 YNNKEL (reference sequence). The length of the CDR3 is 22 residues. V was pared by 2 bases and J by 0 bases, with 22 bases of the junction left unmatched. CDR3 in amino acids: CASSQYGGGPSRLTSSYNEQFF. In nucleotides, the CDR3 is TGTGCCAGCAGCCAATACGGGGGAGGGCCCTCTCGGTTAACCAGCTCCTACAATGAGCAGTTCTTC.

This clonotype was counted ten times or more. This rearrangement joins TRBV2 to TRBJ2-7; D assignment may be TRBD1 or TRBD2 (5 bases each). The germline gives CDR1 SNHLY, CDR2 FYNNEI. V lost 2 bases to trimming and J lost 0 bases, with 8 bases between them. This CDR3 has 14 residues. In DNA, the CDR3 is TGTGCCAGCAGTGAATTGGGGACCTCCTACGAGCAGTACTTC. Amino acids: CASSELGTSYEQYF.

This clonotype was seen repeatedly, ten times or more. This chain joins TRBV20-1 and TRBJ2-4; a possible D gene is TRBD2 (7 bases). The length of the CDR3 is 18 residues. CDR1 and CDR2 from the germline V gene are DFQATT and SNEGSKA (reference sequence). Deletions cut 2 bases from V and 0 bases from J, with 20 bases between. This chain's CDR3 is CSARLGRGGDLAKNIQYF. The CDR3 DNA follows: TGCAGTGCTAGACTGGGCAGGGGAGGGGACCTAGCCAAAAACATTCAGTACTTC.

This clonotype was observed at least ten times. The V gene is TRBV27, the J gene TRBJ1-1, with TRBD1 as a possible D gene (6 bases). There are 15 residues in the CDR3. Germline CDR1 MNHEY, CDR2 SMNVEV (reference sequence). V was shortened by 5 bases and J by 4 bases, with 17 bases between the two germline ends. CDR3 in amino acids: CASSPLGGASTEAFF. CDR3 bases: TGTGCCAGCAGTCCCCTAGGGGGGGCGAGCACTGAAGCTTTCTTT.

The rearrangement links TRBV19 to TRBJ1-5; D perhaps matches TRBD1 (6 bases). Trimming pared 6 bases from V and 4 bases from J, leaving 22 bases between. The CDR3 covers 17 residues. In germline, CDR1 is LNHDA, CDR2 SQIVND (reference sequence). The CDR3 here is CASSLPPLTGQNQPQHF. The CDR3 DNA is TGTGCCAGTAGCCTCCCCCCGCTGACAGGCCAAAATCAGCCCCAGCATTTT.

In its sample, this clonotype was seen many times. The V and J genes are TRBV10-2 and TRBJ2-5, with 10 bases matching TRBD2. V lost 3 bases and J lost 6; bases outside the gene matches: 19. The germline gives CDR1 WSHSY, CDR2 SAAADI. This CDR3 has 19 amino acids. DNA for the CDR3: TGCGCCAGCAGTGATTTTAGCGGGAGGAAAATCCCGGTCATAAAGACCCAGTACTTC. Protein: CASSDFSGRKIPVIKTQYF.

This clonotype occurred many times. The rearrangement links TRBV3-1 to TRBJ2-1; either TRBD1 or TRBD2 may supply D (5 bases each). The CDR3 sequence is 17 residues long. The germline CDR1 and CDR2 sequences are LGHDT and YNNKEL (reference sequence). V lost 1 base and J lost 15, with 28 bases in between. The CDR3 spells CASSQGLGEPRALSAFF. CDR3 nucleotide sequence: TGTGCCAGCAGCCAAGGTCTGGGGGAGCCCAGGGCCCTCTCGGCGTTCTTC.

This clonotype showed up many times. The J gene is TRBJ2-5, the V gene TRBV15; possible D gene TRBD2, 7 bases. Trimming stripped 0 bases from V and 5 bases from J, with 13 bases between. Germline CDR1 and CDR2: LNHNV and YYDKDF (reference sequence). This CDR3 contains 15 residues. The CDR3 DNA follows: TGTGCCACCAGCAGAGAGGCGGGGGCGGGGGAGACCCAGTACTTC. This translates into CATSREAGAGETQYF.

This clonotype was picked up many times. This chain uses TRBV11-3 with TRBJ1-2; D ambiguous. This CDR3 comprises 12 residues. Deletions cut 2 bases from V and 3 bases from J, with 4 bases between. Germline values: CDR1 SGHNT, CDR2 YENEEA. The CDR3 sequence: CASSLTDYGYTF. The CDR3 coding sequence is TGTGCCAGCAGCTTAACGGACTATGGCTACACCTTC.

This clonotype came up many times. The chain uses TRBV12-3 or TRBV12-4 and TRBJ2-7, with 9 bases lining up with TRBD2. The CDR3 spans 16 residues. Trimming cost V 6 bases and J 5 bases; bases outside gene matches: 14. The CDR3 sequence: CASSPLRREGHNEQYF. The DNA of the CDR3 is TGTGCCAGCAGCCCCCTTAGGCGGGAGGGCCACAACGAGCAGTACTTC.

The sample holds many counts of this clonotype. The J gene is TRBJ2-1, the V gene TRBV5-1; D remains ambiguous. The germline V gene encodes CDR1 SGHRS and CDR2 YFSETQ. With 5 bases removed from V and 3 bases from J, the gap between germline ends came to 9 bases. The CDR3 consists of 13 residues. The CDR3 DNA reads TGCGCCAGCAGGAACTACTTCTACAATGAGCAGTTCTTC. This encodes CASRNYFYNEQFF.

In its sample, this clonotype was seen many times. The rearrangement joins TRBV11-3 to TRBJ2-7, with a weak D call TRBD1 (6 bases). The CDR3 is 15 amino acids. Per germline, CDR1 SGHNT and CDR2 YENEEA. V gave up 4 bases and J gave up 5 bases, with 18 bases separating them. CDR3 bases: TGTGCCAGCAGCTCCAAGGCCAGGGGCTGGCACGAGCAGTACTTC. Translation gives CASSSKARGWHEQYF. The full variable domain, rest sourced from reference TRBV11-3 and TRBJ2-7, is EAGVVQSPRYKIIEKKQPVAFWCNPISGHNTLYWYLQNLGQGPELLIRYENEEAVDDSQLPKDRFSAERLKGVDSTLKIQPAELGDSAVYLCASSSKARGWHEQYFGPGTRLTVT.

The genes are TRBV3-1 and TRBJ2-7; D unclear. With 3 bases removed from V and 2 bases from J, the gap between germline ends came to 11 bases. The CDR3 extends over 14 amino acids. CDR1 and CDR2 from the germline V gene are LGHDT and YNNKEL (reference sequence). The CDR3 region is CASSQAGPPYEQYF. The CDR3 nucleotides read TGTGCCAGCAGCCAGGCTGGTCCGCCCTACGAGCAGTACTTC.

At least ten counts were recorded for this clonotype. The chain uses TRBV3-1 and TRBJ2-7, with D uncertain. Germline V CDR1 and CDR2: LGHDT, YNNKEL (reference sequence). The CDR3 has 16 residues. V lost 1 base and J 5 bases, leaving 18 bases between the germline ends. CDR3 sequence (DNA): TGTGCCAGCAGCCAAGGAAAGGTACGGGTTTTGAACGAGCAGTACTTC. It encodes CASSQGKVRVLNEQYF.

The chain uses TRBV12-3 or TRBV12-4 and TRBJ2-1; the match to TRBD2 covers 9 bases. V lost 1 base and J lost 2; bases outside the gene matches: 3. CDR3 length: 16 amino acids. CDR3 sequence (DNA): TGTGCCAGCAGTTTAGACGTAGCGGGAGCCTACAATGAGCAGTTCTTC. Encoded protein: CASSLDVAGAYNEQFF.

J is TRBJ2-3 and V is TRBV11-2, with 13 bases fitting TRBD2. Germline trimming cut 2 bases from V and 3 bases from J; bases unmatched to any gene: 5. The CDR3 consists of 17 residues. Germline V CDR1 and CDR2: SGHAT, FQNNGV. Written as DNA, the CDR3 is TGTGCCAGCAGCTTATTCCCGACTAGCGGGAGGACAGATACGCAGTATTTT. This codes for CASSLFPTSGRTDTQYF.

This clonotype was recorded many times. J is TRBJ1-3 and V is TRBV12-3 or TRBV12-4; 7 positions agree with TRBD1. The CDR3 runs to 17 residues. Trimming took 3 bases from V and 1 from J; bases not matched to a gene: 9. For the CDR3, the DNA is TGTGCCAGCAGTTTCGGGACAGTCGGTTGGTCTGGAAACACCATATATTTT. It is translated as CASSFGTVGWSGNTIYF.

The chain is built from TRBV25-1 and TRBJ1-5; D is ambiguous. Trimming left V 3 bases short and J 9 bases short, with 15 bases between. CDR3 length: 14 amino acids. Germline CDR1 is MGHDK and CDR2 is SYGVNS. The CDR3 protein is CASSDGGSGGPQHF. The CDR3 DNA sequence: TGTGCCAGCAGTGACGGTGGGTCTGGAGGGCCCCAGCATTTT.

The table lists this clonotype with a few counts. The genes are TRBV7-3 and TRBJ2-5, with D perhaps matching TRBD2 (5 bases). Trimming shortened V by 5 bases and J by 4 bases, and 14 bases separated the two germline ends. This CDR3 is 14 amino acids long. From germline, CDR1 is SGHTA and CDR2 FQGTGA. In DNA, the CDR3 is TGTGCCAGCAGCCGTACTAGTAGAGGAGAGACCCAGTACTTC. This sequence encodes CASSRTSRGETQYF.

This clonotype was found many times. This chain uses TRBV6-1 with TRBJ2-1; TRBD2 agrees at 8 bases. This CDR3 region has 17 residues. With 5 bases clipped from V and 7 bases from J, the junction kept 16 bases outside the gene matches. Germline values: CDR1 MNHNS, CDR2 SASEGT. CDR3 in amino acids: CASSPLRVAGPGNEQFF. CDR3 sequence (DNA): TGTGCCAGCAGTCCGCTAAGGGTAGCGGGACCTGGAAATGAGCAGTTCTTC.